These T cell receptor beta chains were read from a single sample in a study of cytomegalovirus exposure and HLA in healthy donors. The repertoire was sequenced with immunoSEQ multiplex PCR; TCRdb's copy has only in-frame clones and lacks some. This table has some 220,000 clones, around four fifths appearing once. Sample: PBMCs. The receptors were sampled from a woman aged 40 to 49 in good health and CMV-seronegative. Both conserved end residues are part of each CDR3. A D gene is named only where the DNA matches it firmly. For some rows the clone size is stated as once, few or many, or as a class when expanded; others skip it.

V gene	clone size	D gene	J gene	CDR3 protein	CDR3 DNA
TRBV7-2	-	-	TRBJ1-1	CASSLGDTSGTEAFF	TGTGCCAGCAGCTTAGGGGACACCTCGGGCACTGAAGCTTTCTTT
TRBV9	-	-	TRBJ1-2	CASSVQGYNYGYTF	TGTGCCAGCAGCGTACAGGGCTACAACTATGGCTACACCTTC
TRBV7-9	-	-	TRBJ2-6	CASSSSRLVVEGNVLTF	TGTGCCAGCAGCTCTTCTCGGTTGGTTGTAGAGGGCAACGTCCTGACTTTC
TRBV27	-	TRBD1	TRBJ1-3	CASSSLPTGTGNTIYF	TGTGCCAGCAGTTCGCTACCGACAGGGACCGGAAACACCATATATTTT
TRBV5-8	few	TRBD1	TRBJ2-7	CASSLGQGGYEQYF	TGTGCCAGCAGCCTGGGACAGGGAGGCTACGAGCAGTACTTC
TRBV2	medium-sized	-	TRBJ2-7	CASSEDDINEQYF	TGTGCCAGCAGTGAAGATGACATAAACGAGCAGTACTTC
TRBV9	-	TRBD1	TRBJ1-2	CASSPRRTGDGYTF	TGTGCCAGCAGCCCGAGGAGGACAGGGGATGGCTACACCTTC
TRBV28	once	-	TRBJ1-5	CASSLTVDRFSNQPQHF	TGTGCCAGCAGTTTAACCGTCGATAGATTTAGCAATCAGCCCCAGCATTTT
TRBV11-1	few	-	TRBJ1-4	CASSLSNEKLFF	TGTGCCAGCAGCTTGAGTAATGAAAAACTGTTTTTT
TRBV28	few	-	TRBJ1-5	CASSLGGSNQPQHF	TGTGCCAGCAGTCTGGGGGGGTCCAACCAGCCCCAGCATTTT
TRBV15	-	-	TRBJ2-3	CATSRDIGADTQYF	TGTGCCACCAGCAGAGATATAGGGGCAGATACGCAGTATTTT
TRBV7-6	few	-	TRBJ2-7	CASSPGPTVSYEQYF	TGTGCCAGCAGCCCCGGCCCGACAGTATCCTACGAGCAGTACTTC
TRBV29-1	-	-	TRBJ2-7	CSVVGGEEGEQYF	TGCAGCGTTGTTGGAGGGGAAGAGGGCGAGCAGTACTTC